The clone carrying this T cell receptor (beta chain) showed up many times. Antigen: not known. The data were taken from a study of regulatory T cells in long-lasting Graves disease. The study, taken as a whole, reports: Gene preferences differed: TRBV28, TRBJ1-2, TRBJ2-5 in persistent cases.

Trimming removed 7 bases from V and 3 bases from J; junction bases left unmatched: 7. The CDR3 extends over 17 amino acids. The time point here: newly diagnosed GD, antithyroid drugs for less than 3 months. PBMC RNA served as the TCR library source. Arm-PCR of CDR3 regions and iRepertoire HTBI primers were used to build TCR beta libraries. TCRdb called the multiplex PCR reads again in MiXCR, with one record for every CDR3 protein. Seen here are 450,000 to 700,000 distinct CDR3 sequences, about 13% observed once, and the top ten hold 8% to 10%. A further study also used this sample, focusing on T cells in Graves' hyperthyroidism and ophthalmopathy. According to that study: Patients showing uncontrolled infection, other autoimmune disease, pregnancy or lactation were ineligible. The diagnostic basis comprised clinical symptoms, serum thyroxine and TRAb, thyroid ultrasound and orbital computed tomography.

The chain employs TRBV12-3 or TRBV12-4 and TRBJ2-1, with 15 positions matching TRBD2. This specimen consisted of peripheral blood mononuclear cells (PBMCs), obtained at new diagnosis, from a patient treated with antithyroid drugs. The sequence came from a man younger than 40 with Graves disease. The CDR3 DNA is TGTGCCAGCACCCCGGGACTAGCGGGAGGTGGCTACAATGAGCAGTTCTTC. It translates to CASTPGLAGGGYNEQFF.